These T cell receptor beta chains were read from a single sample in a study of PD-1 blockade in classical Hodgkin lymphoma. Generated by immunoSEQ multiplex PCR, the TCRdb table keeps only in-frame clones and is missing some. The table has fewer than 100,000 clones, 80% to 95% seen once. This specimen consisted of peripheral blood mononuclear cells (PBMCs), obtained at baseline. These receptors were obtained from a human donor with classical Hodgkin lymphoma. CDR3s include the opening cysteine and the closing phenylalanine or tryptophan. The order of the fields is clone size, D gene, V gene, J gene, CDR3 DNA, CDR3 protein. A D gene is named only where the DNA matches it firmly. Clone sizes are given selectively: once, few, many, or a class where the clone is expanded.

.,.,TRBV10-1,TRBJ2-1,TGCGCCAGCAGTGCTGCGAGGAGCTCCTACAATGAGCAGTTCTTC,CASSAARSSYNEQFF
.,TRBD2,TRBV7-8,TRBJ2-1,TGTGCCAGCAGCTTAAGGGGGACTAGTAAGCATGAGCAGTTCTTC,CASSLRGTSKHEQFF
.,.,TRBV27,TRBJ2-5,TGTGCCAGCAGTTTGTTTAGGGTGGGAGAGACCCAGTACTTC,CASSLFRVGETQYF
.,.,TRBV10-2,TRBJ2-1,TGCGCCAGCAGTGAGAGGTTAGGTGGGGCCGGGGTTTACAATGAGCAGTTCTTC,CASSERLGGAGVYNEQFF
.,TRBD2,TRBV29-1,TRBJ2-5,TGCAGCGTTGTCTTCCCACTAGCGGGAGATGGGACCCAGTACTTC,CSVVFPLAGDGTQYF
.,.,TRBV27,TRBJ2-1,TGTGCCAGCAGTTTAGACTCTTATTACAATGAGCAGTTCTTC,CASSLDSYYNEQFF
.,TRBD1,TRBV30,TRBJ1-3,TGTGCCTCCCCCGGACAGGGGGGAAACACCATATATTTT,CASPGQGGNTIYF
.,TRBD1,TRBV19,TRBJ1-2,TGTGCCAGTAGAAATAGGGACAGGGACTATGGCTACACCTTC,CASRNRDRDYGYTF
.,.,TRBV30,TRBJ1-2,TGTGCCTGGAGAGCCGGTGGCTACACCTTC,CAWRAGGYTF
.,TRBD1,TRBV6-1,TRBJ1-3,TGTGCCAGCAGTCAGACAGGGGTGGGAAACACCATATATTTT,CASSQTGVGNTIYF
once,TRBD1,TRBV4-1,TRBJ1-2,TGCGCCAGCAGCCGGACAGGGGTTGGCTATGGCTACACCTTC,CASSRTGVGYGYTF
few,TRBD2,TRBV10-3,TRBJ2-3,TGTGCCCACGGGACTAGCGGTAGCACAGATACGCAGTATTTT,CAHGTSGSTDTQYF
.,.,TRBV28,TRBJ2-7,TGTGCCAGTAAGATAGGGGACGGTCGCTCCTACGAGCAGTACTTC,CASKIGDGRSYEQYF
.,TRBD1,TRBV28,TRBJ1-5,TGTGCCAGCAGTTTATATCAGTGGGCGAGAGACAGGGGGCGGGGGAGCAATCAGCCCCAGCATTTT,CASSLYQWARDRGRGSNQPQHF
.,TRBD1,TRBV6-6,TRBJ2-7,TGTGCCAGCAGTTACCCTCGGACAGGGAACCCCTACGAGCAGTACTTC,CASSYPRTGNPYEQYF
.,.,TRBV29-1,TRBJ2-7,TGCAGCGTTAGGGTAATGGGAAGCCCCTACGAGCAGTACTTC,CSVRVMGSPYEQYF
.,.,TRBV28,TRBJ1-1,TGTGCCAGCAGCATTCAGACAGGAAAATTAAAAGCTTTCTTT,CASSIQTGKLKAFF
few,.,TRBV10-1,TRBJ1-2,TGCGCCAGCAGTGATTCGGCGGCCTATGGCTACACCTTC,CASSDSAAYGYTF
.,.,TRBV10-3,TRBJ2-6,TGTGCCATCAGGCCGGTAGGCCGCCACTCTGGGGCCAACGTCCTGACTTTC,CAIRPVGRHSGANVLTF
.,TRBD1,TRBV5-1,TRBJ1-4,TGCGCCAGCAGCCCCGGTTCAGGGGGGTCAAGGGCAACTAATGAAAAACTGTTTTTT,CASSPGSGGSRATNEKLFF